This is a list of T cell receptor beta chains from one sample in a study of Tregs in tolerant kidney transplant recipients. Clones were read by immunoSEQ multiplex PCR, and TCRdb kept only the in-frame ones, dropping some. The sample comprises 100,000 or so clones, 93% of which are singletons, and roughly 1.5% rests with the top ten. Here the sequenced sample was CD4+ T cells from blood (PBMCs), taken 12 months after the transplant. The receptors here all came from a human patient who received a combined kidney and bone marrow transplant. Some T cells may be graft donor cells. Each CDR3 is given with its conserved first and last residue. Fields, in order: J gene, V gene, CDR3 protein.

TRBJ2-2	TRBV9	CASSVERGIGELFF
TRBJ2-5	TRBV7-2	CASSLGRGETQYF
TRBJ2-7	TRBV27	CASSLRPSREQYF
TRBJ2-3	TRBV2	CASRDRGDAQYF
TRBJ2-6	TRBV5-1	CASQLGAVSGANVLTF
TRBJ1-3	TRBV19	CASSTGGPGNTIYF
TRBJ2-7	TRBV25-1	CANQRQGGDYEQYF
TRBJ2-7	TRBV5-1	CASTPGTGGYEQYF
TRBJ2-3	TRBV5-5	CASSWAWGGGLTDTQYF
TRBJ1-5	TRBV2	CASSGQGANQPQHF
TRBJ2-3	TRBV7-2	CASSLLTAAAASTDTQYF
TRBJ2-7	TRBV9	CASSWDFGEQYF
TRBJ2-7	TRBV5-8	CASSSNWQATEQYF
TRBJ2-3	TRBV19	CASKGLAEFTDTQYF
TRBJ2-7	TRBV5-4	CASSWDTHDYEQYF
TRBJ2-3	TRBV6-5	CASSLNRRNTDTQYF
TRBJ2-1	TRBV9	CASSVGVAGGPDNEQFF
TRBJ1-5	TRBV29-1	CSVGQSSNQPQHF
TRBJ2-7	TRBV10-3	CAIREEKGQGVNEQYF
TRBJ1-1	TRBV30	CAWNRGRVDTEAFF
TRBJ2-7	TRBV27	CASSRKGTGVFYEQYF
TRBJ2-7	TRBV5-1	CASSQGLAGDPYEQYF
TRBJ2-2	TRBV6-5	CASSYGRGLTGELFF
TRBJ2-3	TRBV4-1	CASSQDGGNSGLPDTQYF
TRBJ2-7	TRBV18	CASSPPRPYEQYF
TRBJ1-1	TRBV6-1	CASSEGGQNTEAFF
TRBJ1-1	TRBV19	CASSGPGTGVGTEAFF
TRBJ2-4	TRBV27	CASSLSSPRQGVPKNIQYF
TRBJ1-5	TRBV7-2	CASSLVVVNQPQHF
TRBJ2-1	TRBV7-8	CASSLEGSSVNEQFF
TRBJ2-5	TRBV5-4	CASSLSGAQETQYF
TRBJ2-2	TRBV27	CASSSSGYFANTGELFF
TRBJ2-1	TRBV4-3	CASSQEALAGGQNYNEQFF
TRBJ1-3	TRBV28	CASSMDRGGGNTIYF
TRBJ2-3	TRBV18	CASSPLTGISSSTDTQYF
TRBJ2-5	TRBV25-1	CASSAPTSGRGQETQYF
TRBJ1-1	TRBV30	CAWTLFLESTEAFF